Following are 3 T cell receptor beta chains from one sample sequenced in a study of a mutant IDH1 vaccine in newly diagnosed glioma (TCRdb year 2021). Receptors were amplified or captured by the immunoSEQ multiplex PCR assay. TCRdb stores this immuneACCESS table with in-frame sequences only. Part of the clones is absent; in the studies checked, under half of the shortfall reflects unresolved V genes, and no reason is known for the rest. Present in this sample are some 63,000 clones, roughly 71% of which were seen just once. The ten largest clonotypes hold 4.5% to 5% of the sample. The time point label for this specimen denotes: week 35, safety follow-up. A 20-mer mutant IDH1 peptide at 300 micrograms in Montanide made up each vaccine dose, which was injected subcutaneously together with topical imiquimod. These receptors' antigens are unknown. This sample comprised PBMCs, obtained from a glioma patient whose treatment included an IDH1 peptide vaccine. The receptors were gathered from a man aged 50 to 59 with glioma.

This clone was seen more than once but under ten times. The V call is TRBV5-6, the J call TRBJ1-4; D gene unclear. V gave up 5 bases and J gave up 2 bases, with 13 bases separating them. The V gene's germline CDR1 is SGHDT and CDR2 YYEEEE. The CDR3 runs 15 residues. The DNA of the CDR3 is TGTGCCAGCAGACTTTCCACTTCGACTAATGAAAAACTGTTTTTT. Residues: CASRLSTSTNEKLFF.

In this sample, this clone turned up once. The rearrangement joins TRBV25-1 to TRBJ2-5; the match to TRBD2 covers 11 bases. The V gene's germline CDR1 is MGHDK and CDR2 SYGVNS. V lost 5 bases and J lost 4; bases outside the gene matches: 3. The CDR3 is 14 amino acids. CDR3 residues: CASSIAGGLETQYF. CDR3 DNA: TGTGCCAGCAGTATAGCGGGGGGGTTAGAGACCCAGTACTTC.

V usage is TRBV6-4 and J usage is TRBJ2-5; D call uncertain. The germline CDR1 and CDR2 sequences are MRHNA and SNTAGT. This CDR3 spans 13 amino acids. V was pared by 6 bases and J by 1 base, with 9 bases between. CDR3 DNA sequence: TGTGCCAGCAGCGCAGGTCCCCAAGAGACCCAGTACTTC. Protein: CASSAGPQETQYF.